This is a list of T cell receptor beta chains from one sample in a study of blood T cell repertoires in COVID-19. Profiling relied on immunoSEQ multiplex PCR, and the TCRdb table lists in-frame clones only, not all of them. The sample comprises under 250,000 clones, about four fifths of which are singletons, and about 2% rests with the top ten. Sequences were obtained from peripheral blood. The receptors stem from a man aged 25 to 45 who had recovered from COVID-19. Each CDR3 is given with its conserved first and last residue. A D gene is named only where the DNA matches it firmly.

v_call: TRBV4-1
j_call: TRBJ2-2
d_call: TRBD2
cdr3_nt: TGCGCCAGCAGCCAAGGACTAGCGGGCACCGGGGAGCTGTTTTTT
cdr3_aa: CASSQGLAGTGELFF

v_call: TRBV19
j_call: TRBJ1-1
d_call: NA
cdr3_nt: TGTGCCAGTACCCAAACAGGGAAAACTGAAGCTTTCTTT
cdr3_aa: CASTQTGKTEAFF

v_call: TRBV6-5
j_call: TRBJ2-2
d_call: NA
cdr3_nt: TGTGCCAGCAGTCCGGGTCCGACCGGGGAGCTGTTTTTT
cdr3_aa: CASSPGPTGELFF

v_call: TRBV28
j_call: TRBJ1-5
d_call: NA
cdr3_nt: TGTGCCAGCAACGGCGACGGACTTCAGCCCCAGCATTTT
cdr3_aa: CASNGDGLQPQHF

v_call: TRBV5-1
j_call: TRBJ1-1
d_call: TRBD1
cdr3_nt: TGCGCCAGCAGCTTGGAAGGACAGGGGAACACTGAAGCTTTCTTT
cdr3_aa: CASSLEGQGNTEAFF

v_call: TRBV7-9
j_call: TRBJ1-6
d_call: TRBD1
cdr3_nt: TGTGCCAGCAGCGTGGGACAGGGGAATTCACCCCTCCACTTT
cdr3_aa: CASSVGQGNSPLHF

v_call: TRBV5-1
j_call: TRBJ2-7
d_call: NA
cdr3_nt: TGCGCCAGCAGCTTGGGTCGAGGCGAGCAGTACTTC
cdr3_aa: CASSLGRGEQYF

v_call: TRBV5-1
j_call: TRBJ1-1
d_call: TRBD1
cdr3_nt: TGCGCCAGTAGGACAGGGGGCGGATCGACGGCTTTCTTT
cdr3_aa: CASRTGGGSTAFF

v_call: TRBV25-1
j_call: TRBJ1-6
d_call: TRBD1
cdr3_nt: TGTGCCAGCGCTAGGGGCGGGACAGGGAATTCACCCCTCCACTTT
cdr3_aa: CASARGGTGNSPLHF

v_call: TRBV3-1/TRBV3-2
j_call: TRBJ2-5
d_call: NA
cdr3_nt: TGTGCCACGAGGGTGGGAGAGACCCAGTACTTC
cdr3_aa: CATRVGETQYF

v_call: TRBV6-5
j_call: TRBJ2-3
d_call: NA
cdr3_nt: TGTGCCAGCAGCCTAACTTTGGATACGCAGTATTTT
cdr3_aa: CASSLTLDTQYF

v_call: TRBV28
j_call: TRBJ2-6
d_call: TRBD1
cdr3_nt: TGTGCCAGCAGTCCGGGACAGGGGGTTGGTGGGGCCAACGTCCTGACTTTC
cdr3_aa: CASSPGQGVGGANVLTF

v_call: TRBV7-8
j_call: TRBJ1-1
d_call: NA
cdr3_nt: TGTGCCAGCAGCTCCGAACAGGGGAACACTGAAGCTTTCTTT
cdr3_aa: CASSSEQGNTEAFF

v_call: TRBV6-5
j_call: TRBJ1-6
d_call: TRBD1
cdr3_nt: TGTGCCAGCGGGAACAGGGGTAATTCACCCCTCCACTTT
cdr3_aa: CASGNRGNSPLHF

v_call: TRBV9
j_call: TRBJ2-1
d_call: TRBD2
cdr3_nt: TGTGCCAGCAGCTCTCTGACTAGCGGGAAGGTGAATGAGCAGTTCTTC
cdr3_aa: CASSSLTSGKVNEQFF

v_call: TRBV10-3
j_call: TRBJ1-1
d_call: NA
cdr3_nt: TGTGCCATCAGTGAGTCGGGGGGGGCTTTCTTT
cdr3_aa: CAISESGGAFF

v_call: TRBV5-1
j_call: TRBJ1-6
d_call: NA
cdr3_nt: TGCGCCAGCAGCTTGGCAGGGGCTGGGGAACCCCTCCACTTT
cdr3_aa: CASSLAGAGEPLHF

v_call: TRBV7-3
j_call: TRBJ2-3
d_call: TRBD1
cdr3_nt: TGTGCCAGCAGCTCACAGGGGATTACGCAGTATTTT
cdr3_aa: CASSSQGITQYF

v_call: TRBV25-1
j_call: TRBJ1-6
d_call: NA
cdr3_nt: TGTGCCAGCAACACGGCAGGTCCAAATTCACCCCTCCACTTT
cdr3_aa: CASNTAGPNSPLHF